Listed here is a single TCR beta chain. The antigen remains undetermined. Among the 120 or so subjects of the validation cohort, separate from the roughly 670-subject first cohort, were the donors. The data were obtained in a study of cytomegalovirus exposure and HLA in healthy donors. Study results and limitations: Associated with cytomegalovirus, according to the listing, were some 180 TCR beta chains. Most sequenced TCRs were rare (though some public TCRs occurred in many donors).

CDR1 is MNHNS and CDR2 is SASEGT in the germline V gene. The CDR3 is made up of 15 amino acids. Trimming took 5 bases from V and 0 from J; bases not matched to a gene: 6. Using immunoSEQ multiplex PCR, the repertoire was profiled, and TCRdb retains in-frame clones only, with some absent. The sample has about 220,000 clones; under 95% are singletons. The chain couples TRBV6-1 to TRBJ2-7; 8 bases fit TRBD2. This receptor was obtained from a woman aged 18-35 years in good health and CMV-seronegative. Sequencing was done on a sample of PBMCs. The CDR3 DNA follows: TGTGCCAGCAGTCCCCTAGCGGGTAGCTCCTACGAGCAGTACTTC. Amino acid sequence: CASSPLAGSSYEQYF.